The T cell receptor beta chain under discussion was sequenced for a study of cytomegalovirus exposure and HLA in healthy donors. About the study: Out of 398 genotyped donors, less than 85% belonged to the Caucasian-associated ancestry cluster.

V lost 4 bases, J lost 8 bases, and 10 bases stayed unmatched. CDR3 size: 15 residues. The V gene's germline CDR1 is MNHNS and CDR2 SASEGT. The PCR made use of 60 Vbeta and 13 Jbeta primers. The protocol was immunoSEQ multiplex PCR, while the TCRdb copy is restricted to in-frame clones and leaves out a portion. The sample records approximately 100,000 clones, 77% being singletons. In the case of this clone: Its antigen is unidentified.

Study-level points and caveats: Three chains tied to CMV proved CMV antigen-specific in vitro. Some V segments could not be told apart, so they were left out, TRBV6-2 and TRBV6-3 among them. Sequencing likely produced, as an artifact, a cluster of highly shared sequence variants.

The receptor was isolated from a man aged 40-50 years in good health and CMV-seropositive. The rearrangement uses TRBV6-1 and TRBJ1-2; 10 bases agree with TRBD1. Sequencing input: PBMCs. CDR3 DNA: TGTGCCAGCAGTGTCTCGCCGACAGGGGGCTCCGGCTACACCTTC. As protein: CASSVSPTGGSGYTF.